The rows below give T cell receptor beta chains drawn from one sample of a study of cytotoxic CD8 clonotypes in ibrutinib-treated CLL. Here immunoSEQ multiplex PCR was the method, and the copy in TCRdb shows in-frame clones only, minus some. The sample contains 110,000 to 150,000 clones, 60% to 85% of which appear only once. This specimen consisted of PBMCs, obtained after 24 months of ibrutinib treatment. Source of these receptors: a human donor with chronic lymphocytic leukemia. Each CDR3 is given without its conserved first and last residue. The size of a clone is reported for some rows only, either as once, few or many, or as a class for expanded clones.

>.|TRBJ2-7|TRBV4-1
ASSQDWLAGVGWRYEQY
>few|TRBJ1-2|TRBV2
ASSDPHRGGYT
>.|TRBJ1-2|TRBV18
ASSQGAPGEAGT
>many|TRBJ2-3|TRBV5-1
ASTRDQATDTQY
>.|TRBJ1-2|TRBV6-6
ASSPPGQGRDRGYT
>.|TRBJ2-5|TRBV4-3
ASSQGHEGTQY
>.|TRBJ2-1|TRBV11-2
ASSLVGVRF
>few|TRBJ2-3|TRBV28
ASTSPGETSTDTQY
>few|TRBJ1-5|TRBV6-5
ASSDQYSNQPQH
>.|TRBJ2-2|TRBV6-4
ASNLPGATDGTGELF
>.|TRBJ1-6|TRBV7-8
ASSLQGGGNSPLH
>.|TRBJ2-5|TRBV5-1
ASSLDRGRPETQY
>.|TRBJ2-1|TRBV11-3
ASSPGGYNEQF
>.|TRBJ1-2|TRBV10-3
AISGDGDGYT
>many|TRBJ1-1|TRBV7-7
ASSLPLLDGNTEAF
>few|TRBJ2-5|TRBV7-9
ASSGDPQETQY
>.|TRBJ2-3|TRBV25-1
ASSDGSSDTQY
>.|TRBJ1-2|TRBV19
ASSMFVGDRYGYT
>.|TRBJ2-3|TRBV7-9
ASSGLRGVGTDTQY
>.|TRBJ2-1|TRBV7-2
ASSRGTYPYNEQF
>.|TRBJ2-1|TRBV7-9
ASSPHRVNEQF
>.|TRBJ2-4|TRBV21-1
ASAKGPLAPMGEAKNIQY
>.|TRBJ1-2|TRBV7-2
ASSLREGRDGYT
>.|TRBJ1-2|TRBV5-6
ASRYAGQYLNYGYT
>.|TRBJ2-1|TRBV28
ASSRRGRGYNEQF
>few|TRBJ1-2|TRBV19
ASMGRAGYGYT
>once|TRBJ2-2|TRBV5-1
ASGPWDTGELF
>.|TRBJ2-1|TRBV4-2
ASSQEGTSEREQF
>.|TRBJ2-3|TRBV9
ASSVAPGRSTDTQY
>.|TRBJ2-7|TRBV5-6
ASRLSGGPYEQY
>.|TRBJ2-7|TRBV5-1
ASSPTPGPYEQY
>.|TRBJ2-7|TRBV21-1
ASSKGGEYEQY
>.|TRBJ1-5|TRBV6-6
ASRTPNQPQH
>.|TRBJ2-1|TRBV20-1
SAQGGPKQF
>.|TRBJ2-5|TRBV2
ASGPDREVTQY
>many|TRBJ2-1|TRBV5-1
ASSLGGAYNEQF
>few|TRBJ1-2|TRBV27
ASSLWSDRPSYT
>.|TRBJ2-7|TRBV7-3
ASSFDALSVRY
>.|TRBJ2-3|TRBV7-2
ASSPGTRYTDTQY
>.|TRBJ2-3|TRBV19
ASSRLGGLVTQY
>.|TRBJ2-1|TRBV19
ASTSRGVWNEQF
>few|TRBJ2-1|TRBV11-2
ASSPTTSGGNEQF
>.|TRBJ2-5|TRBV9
ASSQGEGALQETQY
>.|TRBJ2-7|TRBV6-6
ASSYSGGEQY
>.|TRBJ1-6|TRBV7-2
ASSWRRGDNSPLH
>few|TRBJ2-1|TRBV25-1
ASSPPWDRDNEQF
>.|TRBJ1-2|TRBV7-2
ASSLSRGGYT
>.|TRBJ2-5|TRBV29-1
SVEVQGTETQY
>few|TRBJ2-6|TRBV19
ASGRTASGANVLT
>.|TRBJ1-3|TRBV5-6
ASSLVAPRTSGNTIY
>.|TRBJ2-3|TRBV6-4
ASSDSPGEGTDTQY
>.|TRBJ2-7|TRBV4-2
ASSQPHPTGPESYEQY
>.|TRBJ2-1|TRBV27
ASSRPPYNEQF